A single sample is the source of the 26 T cell receptor beta chains below, sequenced in a study of CD8 T cells in ankylosing spondylitis (dated 2017 in TCRdb). The library was built by means of 5' RACE. The data were produced on an Illumina HiSeq 2500. The public reads were reprocessed in TCRdb via fastp at Q25 and MiXCR, keeping in-frame beta chains. Identical CDR3 protein sequences are pooled into one entry, listed with their most common genes and DNA. The sample has 250,000 to 350,000 distinct CDR3 sequences on record, 15% to 20% of them singletons. 7.8% of the sample is held by the ten biggest clonotypes. The sequencing sample was made of blood, either unsorted or a sorted T cell fraction (not recorded which). Receptors were obtained from a male donor with ankylosing spondylitis or in good health (not recorded which).

Many counts were recorded for this clonotype. This chain links TRBV15 with TRBJ2-3; the match to TRBD1 covers 7 bases. Germline CDR1 LNHNV, CDR2 YYDKDF (reference sequence). The length of the CDR3 is 15 residues. V shed 1 base and J 5 bases; nucleotides not matched to a gene: 6. CDR3 sequence: CATSRGTGAKDTQYF. The CDR3 DNA follows: TGTGCCACCAGCAGAGGAACAGGGGCGAAAGATACGCAGTATTTT.

V usage is TRBV12-3 or TRBV12-4 and J usage is TRBJ1-1; TRBD1 matches 8 bases. V shed 2 bases, J shed 9 bases, and the junction held 5 bases outside the gene matches. This CDR3 contains 13 residues. The CDR3 sequence: CASSLTGGSQAFF. CDR3 coding DNA: TGTGCCAGCAGTTTAACAGGGGGATCCCAAGCTTTCTTT.

This chain joins TRBV28 and TRBJ2-5; either TRBD1 or TRBD2 may fit D (5 bases each). Trimming stripped 6 bases from V and 0 bases from J, with 17 bases between. Germline CDR1 is MDHEN and CDR2 is SYDVKM. The CDR3 consists of 16 residues. CDR3 sequence: CASSPEGQRYQETQYF. The DNA for the CDR3 is TGTGCCAGCAGCCCTGAGGGGCAGCGTTACCAAGAGACCCAGTACTTC.

The rearrangement uses TRBV20-1 and TRBJ1-1; D is undetermined. Germline V gene lookup returns CDR1 DFQATT and CDR2 SNEGSKA (reference sequence). This CDR3 is 15 amino acids long. With 1 base removed from V and 0 bases from J, the gap between germline ends came to 12 bases. This CDR3 reads CSARAQAVMNTEAFF. DNA of the CDR3: TGCAGTGCTAGAGCCCAGGCCGTTATGAACACTGAAGCTTTCTTT.

This clonotype was counted a few times. The V call is TRBV6-1, the J call TRBJ2-4; 7 positions agree with TRBD1. In germline, CDR1 is MNHNS, CDR2 SASEGT. The CDR3 spans 13 residues. With 6 bases clipped from V and 6 bases from J, the junction kept 5 bases outside the gene matches. In nucleotides, the CDR3 is TGTGCCAGCAGAGAGACAGGGTTAAACATTCAGTACTTC. Protein product: CASRETGLNIQYF.

This clonotype was seen many times. The rearrangement uses TRBV12-3 or TRBV12-4 and TRBJ2-5; 11 nucleotides line up with TRBD2. The CDR3 sequence is 12 residues long. V lost 3 bases to trimming and J lost 13 bases; unmatched junction nucleotides: 4. CDR3 sequence (DNA): TGTGCCAGCAGTTTTAGCGGGGGGGGCAGGTACTTC. Protein product: CASSFSGGGRYF.

The CDR3 region is CASSYSGGAGELFF. The DNA of the CDR3 is TGTGCCAGCAGTTACTCGGGAGGTGCCGGGGAGCTGTTTTTT. The J gene is TRBJ2-2, the V gene TRBV6-5; D possibly corresponds to TRBD2 (6 bases). Germline lookup yields CDR1 MNHEY and CDR2 SVGAGI. This CDR3 has 14 residues. The V gene lost 0 bases and the J gene lost 6 bases, with 8 bases spanning the gap.

The chain links TRBV10-3 to TRBJ1-4; D may be TRBD1 (6 bases). The CDR3 runs to 14 residues. CDR1 is ENHRY, CDR2 SYGVKD, per germline. Trimming removed 0 bases at V and 10 bases at J, with 12 bases between. The CDR3 sequence: CAISESMEGGKLFF. The CDR3, as DNA: TGTGCCATCAGTGAGTCGATGGAGGGGGGAAAACTGTTTTTT.

The chain combines TRBV7-8 with TRBJ2-7; D perhaps matches TRBD2 (6 bases). CDR1 is SGHVS, CDR2 FQNEAQ, per germline. Trimming cost V 6 bases and J 1 base, with 19 bases left between them. This CDR3 is built from 16 residues. The CDR3 loop reads CASSSRPGSGSYEQYV. In nucleotides, the CDR3 is TGTGCCAGCAGTTCCCGACCCGGGAGTGGATCCTACGAGCAGTACGTC.

This CDR3 is CASSGLFAREKLFF. Written as DNA, the CDR3 is TGTGCCAGCAGCGGACTCTTTGCGCGTGAAAAACTGTTTTTT. V is TRBV28 and J is TRBJ1-4; D remains unclear. The CDR3 loop spans 14 amino acids. Germline V CDR1 and CDR2: MDHEN, SYDVKM. V dropped 6 bases and J dropped 7 bases, with 15 bases sitting between them.

Many counts were recorded for this clonotype. V gene TRBV29-1 combines with J gene TRBJ2-1; tentatively, D is TRBD1 (5 bases). Germline V gene lookup returns CDR1 SQVTM and CDR2 ANQGSEA. This CDR3 contains 13 residues. V gave up 5 bases and J gave up 4 bases, with 12 bases separating them. For the CDR3, the DNA is TGCAGCGTTCCAGTCAGGGCGTACAATGAGCAGTTCTTC. Translated, it gives CSVPVRAYNEQFF.

V is TRBV20-1 and J is TRBJ2-4, with no clear D. Germline assignment: CDR1 DFQATT and CDR2 SNEGSKA (reference sequence). Trimming shortened V by 5 bases and J by 1 base, and 9 bases separated the two germline ends. This CDR3 region has 13 residues. The CDR3 nucleotides read TGCAGTGCTCCGGATGGCGCCAAAAACATTCAGTACTTC. Amino acids: CSAPDGAKNIQYF.

This clonotype showed up many times. The chain couples TRBV12-3 or TRBV12-4 to TRBJ2-3; D gene uncertain. V gave up 7 bases and J gave up 0 bases, with 14 bases separating them. CDR3 size: 15 residues. As DNA, the CDR3 is TGTGCCAGCACCACGATTGGCGGTAGCACAGATACGCAGTATTTT. Translation: CASTTIGGSTDTQYF.

This chain uses TRBV6-5 with TRBJ2-5; D is uncertain. The V and J ends lost 4 bases and 7 bases respectively, with 7 bases between them. This CDR3 spans 11 amino acids. CDR1 MNHEY and CDR2 SVGAGI come from the germline V gene. The CDR3 loop reads CASSSPRTQYF. For the CDR3, the DNA is TGTGCCAGCAGTTCCCCCAGGACCCAGTACTTC.

Only a few counts were recorded for this clonotype. This sequence joins TRBV27 and TRBJ2-3, with 12 positions matching TRBD2. The V gene end was trimmed by 3 bases and the J gene end by 9 bases; junction bases not matched to a gene: 7. CDR3 length equals 15 residues. Germline V CDR1 and CDR2: MNHEY, SMNVEV (reference sequence). CDR3 amino acids: CASSFSSGRVQTQYF. CDR3 DNA: TGTGCCAGCAGTTTCTCTAGCGGGAGGGTTCAAACGCAGTATTTT.

The sample holds many counts of this clonotype. This rearrangement joins TRBV28 to TRBJ2-7, with D possibly being TRBD1 or TRBD2 (5 bases each). The CDR3 consists of 15 residues. Per germline, CDR1 MDHEN and CDR2 SYDVKM. Trimming left V 4 bases short and J 4 bases short, with 17 bases between. The CDR3 DNA follows: TGTGCCAGCAGTTCCCGGGGCTACTCCTCGTACGAGCAGTACGTC. Amino acids: CASSSRGYSSYEQYV.

This clonotype was detected a few times. The genes are TRBV29-1 and TRBJ2-1, with 13 bases matching TRBD2. This CDR3 is 19 amino acids long. The junction had 12 bases not matched to a gene; V was cut back by 3 bases and J by 1 base. Per the germline V gene, CDR1 is SQVTM and CDR2 is ANQGSEA. CDR3 DNA: TGCAGCGTTGACGGAGTAAAAAGGACTAGCGGGAGTTCCTACAATGAGCAGTTCTTC. Its protein is CSVDGVKRTSGSSYNEQFF.

The chain employs TRBV20-1 and TRBJ1-2, with a weak D call TRBD1 (6 bases). This CDR3 is built from 14 residues. Trimming shortened V by 3 bases and J by 0 bases, and 11 bases separated the two germline ends. Germline V gives CDR1 DFQATT, CDR2 SNEGSKA (reference sequence). CDR3 in amino acids: CSASRGHANYGYTF. The CDR3 bases are TGCAGTGCTAGCAGGGGACACGCTAACTATGGCTACACCTTC.

This chain links TRBV28 with TRBJ2-4, with D hard to call. Trimming removed 6 bases at V and 0 bases at J, with 9 bases between. The CDR3 runs 14 residues. Germline lookup yields CDR1 MDHEN and CDR2 SYDVKM. Written as DNA, the CDR3 is TGTGCCAGCAGCGATCCGGTAGCCAAAAACATTCAGTACTTC. This translates into CASSDPVAKNIQYF. The full variable domain, with the rest looked up from reference TRBV28 and TRBJ2-4, is DVKVTQSSRYLVKRTGEKVFLECVQDMDHENMFWYRQDPGLGLRLIYFSYDVKMKEKGDIPEGYSVSREKKERFSLILESASTNQTSMYLCASSDPVAKNIQYFGAGTRLSVL.

This clonotype was seen only a few times. The chain uses TRBV5-1 and TRBJ2-5, with TRBD2 matching 8 bases. V lost 2 bases and J lost 4; bases outside the gene matches: 7. Germline loops: CDR1 SGHRS, CDR2 YFSETQ. The CDR3 extends over 15 amino acids. The CDR3: CASSLSTSVGETQYF. As DNA, the CDR3 is TGCGCCAGCAGCTTATCGACTAGCGTAGGAGAGACCCAGTACTTC.

Many counts were recorded for this clonotype. The genes are TRBV5-1 and TRBJ2-3; TRBD1 matches at 7 bases. From germline, CDR1 is SGHRS and CDR2 YFSETQ. This CDR3 is 14 amino acids long. Trimming removed 2 bases from V and 6 bases from J; junction bases left unmatched: 6. The CDR3 is CASSLSEGADTQYF. The DNA of the CDR3 is TGCGCCAGCAGCTTAAGTGAGGGGGCGGATACGCAGTATTTT.

The chain links TRBV20-1 to TRBJ2-1, with D perhaps matching TRBD2 (5 bases). With 3 bases removed from V and 8 bases from J, the gap between germline ends came to 5 bases. Germline V lookup: CDR1 DFQATT, CDR2 SNEGSKA (reference sequence). The CDR3 has 10 amino acids. CDR3 sequence (DNA): TGCAGTGCTAGGGAGGATGAGCAGTTCTTC. Translating it yields CSAREDEQFF.

V usage is TRBV10-1 and J usage is TRBJ1-1, with 7 positions matching TRBD1. CDR1 and CDR2 from the germline V gene are WNHNN and SYGVQD (reference sequence). The CDR3 covers 16 residues. Germline trimming cut 4 bases from V and 6 bases from J; bases unmatched to any gene: 14. This CDR3 is CASSGGQLLYGSEAFF. The CDR3 nucleotides read TGCGCCAGCAGTGGGGGACAGCTCCTTTACGGGTCTGAAGCTTTCTTT.

This clonotype was detected ten times or more. This chain connects TRBV20-1 to TRBJ1-2; TRBD1 might be the D (6 bases). The germline V and J ends were trimmed by 6 bases and 11 bases, with 22 bases remaining between them. The CDR3 has 13 amino acids. Per the germline V gene, CDR1 is DFQATT and CDR2 is SNEGSKA (reference sequence). The CDR3 region has the DNA TGCAGTGCATGGAGGAGGACAGCTCTGGGGTACACCTTC. It yields the protein CSAWRRTALGYTF.

This chain joins TRBV27 and TRBJ1-1, with unresolved D. The CDR3 has 17 residues. Germline V lookup: CDR1 MNHEY, CDR2 SMNVEV (reference sequence). V lost 5 bases and J 3 bases, leaving 22 bases between the germline ends. The CDR3 DNA follows: TGTGCCAGCAGTCTGGCTCGGTGGGCAGGAGAGGACACTGAAGCTTTCTTT. Translated, it gives CASSLARWAGEDTEAFF.

This clonotype was counted a few times. V is TRBV14 and J is TRBJ2-2; D is perhaps TRBD1 (6 bases). CDR3 length equals 17 residues. The V end was cut by 0 bases, the J end by 5 bases, with 16 bases between. Germline V gene lookup returns CDR1 SGHDN and CDR2 FVKESK. In nucleotides, the CDR3 is TGTGCCAGCAGCCAAGATCGAACAGGGTTAATAACCGGGGAGCTGTTTTTT. Amino acids: CASSQDRTGLITGELFF.